Reported below is one TCR beta chain. Its antigen is currently not known. No base quality information exists; no much larger clone differs at one position. Libraries came from RT-PCR. Sequencing used an Illumina HiSeq 2500. TCRdb's own reprocessing of the public reads used fastp at Q25 and MiXCR and kept productive beta chains. Each CDR3 protein gets just one entry, which takes the most common genes and DNA from the rows behind it. Present in this sample are about 4,700 distinct CDR3 sequences, over 85% of which were seen just once. The top ten clones comprise roughly 2% of the sample. The data originate from a study of yellow fever vaccine responses in identical twins (dated by TCRdb to 2016 to 2018). At the level of the whole study: Focusing on identical twins, the study followed the T cell clones that responded to the vaccine, and did so with precision. Overall study results and their limits: According to the authors, the vaccine-induced T cell response in identical twins seemed to be partly convergent and partly specific to each individual.

CDR1 is given as DFQATT and CDR2 as SNEGSKA, both from the germline V gene (reference sequence). Its CDR3 holds 12 amino acids, cysteine through phenylalanine. The only DNA kept is the CDR3, 36 bases in frame from the first base. Compared with germline, V lacks 6 bases and J lacks 6 bases; bases without a gene match: 5. This TCR was recovered from a woman between 18 and 30 years old who received the yellow fever vaccine. Donor details come from another sample of the same person, matched by shared clones. The chain employs TRBV20-1 and TRBJ1-5; 7 central bases correspond to TRBD1. The sequencing here drew on T cells from blood (PBMCs), unsorted or a sorted subset (not recorded which), taken before or after yellow fever vaccination (not recorded which). The nucleotides read TGCAGTGCACTGACAGGGAGTCAGCCCCAGCATTTT. Its product reads: CSALTGSQPQHF.